This is a list of T cell receptor beta chains from one sample in a study of blood T cells in healthy people across ages. TCRdb recomputed calls from the 5' RACE reads with MiXCR, one row per CDR3 protein. The table shows over 950,000 distinct CDR3 sequences, with roughly 51% occurring only once. The sequenced material came from blood. Receptors were obtained from a woman aged 55 to 70 in good health. The CDR3 runs from the conserved cysteine through the conserved F or W. A D gene is named only where the DNA matches it firmly. Only some rows state a clone size, as once, few, many or a class for expanded clones.

TRBV9,.,TRBJ2-2,.,CASSVADGELFF,TGTGCCAGCAGCGTGGCGGATGGGGAGCTGTTTTTT
TRBV5-1,.,TRBJ1-1,.,CASSLKGVENTEAFF,TGCGCCAGCAGCTTAAAAGGGGTAGAAAACACTGAAGCTTTCTTT
TRBV20-1,.,TRBJ2-5,TRBD1,CSAQSTGGINEQYF,TGCAGTGCTCAAAGCACAGGGGGCATCAATGAGCAGTACTTC
TRBV5-1,.,TRBJ2-1,.,CASSPNRGEQFF,TGCGCCAGCAGCCCCAACCGGGGGGAGCAGTTCTTC
TRBV5-1,.,TRBJ2-3,.,CASSLGQEGGTQYF,TGCGCCAGCAGCTTGGGCCAGGAGGGGGGTACGCAGTATTTT
TRBV25-1,few,TRBJ1-1,.,CASSGMNTEAFF,TGTGCCAGCAGTGGTATGAACACTGAAGCTTTCTTT
TRBV6-2/TRBV6-3,.,TRBJ2-7,TRBD2,CASRGTGSRELNEQYF,TGTGCCAGCAGGGGGACTGGGTCGCGGGAGCTTAACGAGCAGTACTTC
TRBV4-2,few,TRBJ1-2,.,CASSQEGQGFGYTF,TGTGCCAGCAGCCAAGAGGGGCAGGGCTTTGGCTACACCTTC
TRBV28,few,TRBJ2-3,.,CASRHPWGAANTDTQYF,TGTGCCAGCAGACACCCTTGGGGAGCGGCCAACACAGATACGCAGTATTTT
TRBV2,.,TRBJ2-7,.,CAGSGDSYEQYF,TGTGCCGGTAGTGGGGATTCCTACGAGCAGTACTTC
TRBV20-1,.,TRBJ1-2,.,CSAREGFNYGYTF,TGCAGTGCTAGAGAGGGGTTTAACTATGGCTACACCTTC
TRBV6-2/TRBV6-3,.,TRBJ2-7,.,CASKEPRGEQYF,TGTGCCAGCAAAGAACCGCGGGGTGAGCAGTACTTC
TRBV29-1,few,TRBJ2-2,TRBD1,CSGGTGGTTNTGELFF,TGCAGCGGCGGGACAGGTGGAACTACGAACACCGGGGAGCTGTTTTTT
TRBV7-9,.,TRBJ2-7,TRBD1,CASSWDRVREQYF,TGTGCCAGCAGCTGGGACAGGGTTCGCGAGCAGTACTTC
TRBV4-1,many,TRBJ2-1,.,CASSQDQGGEQFF,TGCGCCAGCAGCCAAGACCAGGGAGGCGAGCAGTTCTTC
TRBV29-1,few,TRBJ2-3,.,CSVLLWVRTDTQYF,TGCAGCGTCCTTTTATGGGTCCGCACAGATACGCAGTATTTT
TRBV28,few,TRBJ2-4,TRBD2,CASSPQRGNIQYF,TGTGCCAGCAGCCCCCAGCGGGGAAACATTCAGTACTTC
TRBV4-3,.,TRBJ1-2,.,CASSLSLSNYGYTF,TGCGCCAGCAGCCTTAGCCTATCTAACTATGGCTACACCTTC
TRBV5-1,.,TRBJ2-1,TRBD2,CASRLASGRDNEQFF,TGCGCCAGCAGACTAGCTAGCGGGAGGGACAATGAGCAGTTCTTC
TRBV29-1,.,TRBJ2-7,.,CSVKNSEIAGLNKQYF,TGCAGCGTTAAAAACTCGGAGATAGCAGGATTGAACAAGCAGTACTTC
TRBV7-9,.,TRBJ2-3,.,CASSLIQTTDTQYF,TGTGCCAGCAGCTTGATACAGACCACAGATACGCAGTATTTT
TRBV4-2,.,TRBJ1-2,.,CASSQAGADRNYGYTF,TGTGCCAGCAGCCAAGCCGGGGCGGATCGAAACTATGGCTACACCTTC
TRBV28,.,TRBJ2-3,.,CASTAPPGETQYF,TGTGCCAGCACCGCCCCCCCGGGGGAGACGCAGTATTTT
TRBV5-1,once,TRBJ2-5,.,CASSSPGTLETQYF,TGCGCCAGCAGCAGTCCCGGGACTCTAGAGACCCAGTACTTC
TRBV28,.,TRBJ1-6,.,CASRTRGGRGSPLHF,TGTGCCAGCAGAACTCGCGGGGGGCGAGGGTCACCCCTCCACTTT
TRBV5-1,few,TRBJ1-4,.,CASSRGAPWGEKLFF,TGCGCCAGCAGCCGCGGGGCGCCCTGGGGGGAAAAACTGTTTTTT
TRBV7-2,.,TRBJ2-5,.,CASSLNNEETQYF,TGTGCCAGCAGCCTAAATAATGAAGAGACCCAGTACTTC
TRBV5-1,.,TRBJ2-5,TRBD2,CASSPRLAGGPREETQYF,TGCGCCAGCAGCCCAAGACTAGCGGGAGGGCCGAGAGAAGAGACCCAGTACTTC
TRBV6-2/TRBV6-3,.,TRBJ2-1,.,CASSYSGTYNEQFF,TGTGCCAGCAGTTATTCAGGGACCTACAATGAGCAGTTCTTC
TRBV5-1,few,TRBJ2-7,.,CASRGTGSEQYF,TGCGCCAGCAGGGGGACGGGGTCCGAGCAGTACTTC
TRBV4-2,few,TRBJ2-7,TRBD1,CASSKTDRGYEQYF,TGTGCCAGCAGCAAAACGGACAGGGGATACGAGCAGTACTTC
TRBV29-1,few,TRBJ2-3,TRBD2,CSVEGEAGYTDTQYF,TGCAGCGTTGAAGGCGAAGCGGGATACACAGATACGCAGTATTTT
TRBV6-2/TRBV6-3,.,TRBJ2-7,.,CASSSRRQITYEQYF,TGTGCCAGCAGTTCCCGCCGACAGATTACCTACGAGCAGTACTTC
TRBV7-2,many,TRBJ2-6,.,CASSLAGWAGANVLTF,TGTGCCAGCAGCTTAGCTGGGTGGGCTGGGGCCAACGTCCTGACTTTC
TRBV20-1,.,TRBJ1-5,.,CSARSQVSNQPQHF,TGCAGTGCTAGGAGTCAGGTTAGCAATCAGCCCCAGCATTTT
TRBV11-1,few,TRBJ2-5,.,CASSFSAGYIETQYF,TGTGCCAGCAGCTTCTCGGCAGGGTACATTGAGACCCAGTACTTC
TRBV7-9,.,TRBJ2-2,.,CASSLGRSWTGELFF,TGTGCCAGCAGCTTGGGGCGGTCATGGACCGGGGAGCTGTTTTTT
TRBV13,.,TRBJ2-1,TRBD2,CASSSRTSGRVNEQFF,TGTGCCAGCAGCTCACGGACTAGCGGGAGGGTCAATGAGCAGTTCTTC
TRBV5-1,few,TRBJ2-3,TRBD1,CASSRDSQYPDTQYF,TGCGCCAGCAGCCGGGACAGTCAATATCCAGATACGCAGTATTTT
TRBV4-1,.,TRBJ2-7,TRBD2,CASSQEALASYEQYF,TGCGCCAGCAGCCAAGAAGCACTAGCGAGCTACGAGCAGTACTTC
TRBV4-1,few,TRBJ2-6,.,CASSQDTGAGANVLTF,TGCGCCAGCAGCCAAGATACGGGGGCCGGGGCCAACGTCCTGACTTTC
TRBV20-1,.,TRBJ2-1,TRBD2,CSARKAGIIYNEQFF,TGCAGTGCCCGAAAAGCGGGAATCATCTACAATGAGCAGTTCTTC
TRBV2,.,TRBJ1-4,.,CASSKGRTENEKLFF,TGTGCCAGCAGTAAAGGCAGGACAGAAAATGAAAAACTGTTTTTT
TRBV27,.,TRBJ2-1,TRBD2,CASSPPTSGRADEQFF,TGTGCCAGCAGTCCACCGACTAGCGGGAGGGCCGATGAGCAGTTCTTC
TRBV7-2,.,TRBJ1-4,.,CASSLYSEKLFF,TGTGCCAGCAGCTTATATAGTGAAAAACTGTTTTTT
TRBV7-9,.,TRBJ2-4,.,CASSLGLSSAAGNIQYF,TGTGCCAGCAGCTTAGGGTTAAGTTCGGCGGCCGGAAACATTCAGTACTTC
TRBV10-3,many,TRBJ2-7,TRBD2,CAISPLAGHLYEQYF,TGTGCCATCAGCCCACTAGCGGGCCACCTCTACGAGCAGTACTTC
TRBV6-5,.,TRBJ2-2,TRBD2,CAGSAGVNTGELFF,TGTGCGGGATCCGCGGGGGTGAACACCGGGGAGCTGTTTTTT
TRBV5-1,.,TRBJ2-7,TRBD1,CASSPLKRDQGAKIYEQYF,TGCGCCAGCAGCCCCCTCAAGAGGGATCAGGGGGCGAAAATATACGAGCAGTACTTC
TRBV29-1,few,TRBJ2-5,TRBD1,CSADPTGVAIGTQYF,TGCAGCGCCGATCCCACAGGGGTGGCAATTGGGACCCAGTACTTC
TRBV28,.,TRBJ2-1,TRBD2,CASSLRLAGGPTNEQFF,TGTGCCAGCAGTTTAAGACTAGCGGGAGGGCCGACCAATGAGCAGTTCTTC
TRBV12-3/TRBV12-4,.,TRBJ2-5,TRBD2,CVSIETSNQETQYF,TGTGTCAGCATTGAGACTAGCAATCAAGAGACCCAGTACTTC
TRBV20-1,.,TRBJ2-1,.,CSASQLAAYNEQFF,TGCAGTGCTTCACAACTAGCTGCATACAATGAGCAGTTCTTC
TRBV14,.,TRBJ2-5,TRBD1,CASSLQGAMMETQYF,TGTGCCAGCAGCCTTCAGGGGGCGATGATGGAGACCCAGTACTTC
TRBV25-1,.,TRBJ2-4,.,CASYLYEQYF,TGTGCCAGTTACTTGTATGAGCAGTACTTC
TRBV5-1,.,TRBJ1-6,.,CASKLGDRNSPLHF,TGCGCCAGCAAGCTGGGTGATAGAAATTCACCCCTCCACTTT
TRBV6-5,.,TRBJ1-4,.,CASALDSFGNEKLFF,TGTGCCAGCGCCCTCGACAGCTTCGGCAATGAAAAACTGTTTTTT